The entry below gives a single T cell receptor (beta chain) sequence along with its context. The antigen is undetermined. Per the germline V gene, CDR1 is SQVTM and CDR2 is ANQGSEA. This CDR3 is built from 13 residues. The trim removed 6 bases at V and 7 bases at J, leaving 8 bases unmatched. CD45RO/CCR7/CD25/CD127/CD95/CD27 staining was used to isolate CD4+ naive, central memory, regulatory and stem cell-like memory cells by sorting. Reverse transcribing all isolated RNA meant expressed TCRB transcripts were sequenced. Sequencing was performed with immunoSEQ multiplex PCR; in TCRdb, only in-frame clones are kept and a portion is missing. Of 330,000 or so clones listed, around 12% are singletons. This sample stems from a study of beta chain features in type 1 diabetes. Broader study findings: The naive, central memory and Treg TCRB repertoires looked more alike in patients than they did in healthy donors. All four CD4+ subsets of Type 1 diabetes patients contained TCRB CDR3s that were moderately but significantly shorter.

V and J are TRBV29-1 and TRBJ2-1; 8 bases line up with TRBD2. The clonotype comes from a woman under 30 with type 1 diabetes. Input material: naive CD4+ T cells from blood. The CDR3 DNA reads as TGCAGCGTCCGGGGGTTAGCGGGGAATGAGCAGTTCTTC. It translates to CSVRGLAGNEQFF.